In this sample, the clone carrying this T cell receptor beta chain turned up a few times. Antigen: not known. Gene names follow the mouse nomenclature. The read halts 4 residues ahead of the CDR3 end, with the missing end drawn from the germline J gene. Sorting of pooled cutaneous lymph node cells used CD4, CD8alpha, NKG2D, NKG2ACE and other markers. The data stem from a study of CD8+ T cells in alopecia areata. Study-level background: Transfer of skin from approximately 6-13-month-old C3H/HeJ graft donors with spontaneous alopecia was made to roughly 7-10-week-old female C3H/HeJ mice. Study results and caveats: In patients, TCRs were shared less clearly than in mice, and HLA may possibly be involved. Researchers report lesional scalp, most notably alopecia totalis/universalis, outstripped normal scalp in clonality. Normal-skin resident alphabeta T cells also appear among scalp sample sequences.

Extracted RNA was reverse transcribed, and the resulting cDNA served as sequencing template. Profiled with immunoSEQ multiplex PCR; TCRdb holds only in-frame clones, not every one. Listed for the sample are roughly 260,000 clones, none seen a single time. The CDR3 covers 16 residues. Germline CDR1 and CDR2: NSQYPW and LRSPGD (reference sequence). V was cut by 1 base and J by 0 bases, with 11 bases left in between. The chain combines TRBV1 with TRBJ2-5; D is perhaps TRBD2 (6 bases). The TCR comes from a C3H/HeJ mouse with alopecia areata. The mouse line has the MHC haplotype H2-k. Sequenced: CD4+ T cells sorted from a lymph node. The DNA read from the CDR3 is TGCACCTGCAGTGCAGGATCTGGGGTCAACCAAGAC. Encoded protein: CTCSAGSGVNQD. The complete CDR3 protein is CTCSAGSGVNQDTQYF.